These 30 T cell receptor beta chains were all obtained from the same sample, sequenced in a study of blood T cell repertoires in COVID-19. Generated by immunoSEQ multiplex PCR, the TCRdb table keeps only in-frame clones and is missing some. The sample has some 500,000 clones; 85% to 90% are singletons. The sequenced sample consisted of peripheral blood. These receptors were obtained from a woman aged 50 to 65 with COVID-19, enrolled during active disease.

CDR3 sequence: CASSLVGGLADRAFF. CDR3 bases: TGTGCCAGCAGCTTGGTGGGGGGACTCGCCGACAGAGCTTTCTTT. The V gene is TRBV5-5, the J gene TRBJ1-1, with a possible D match to TRBD1 (5 bases). The V end was cut by 0 bases, the J end by 10 bases, with 19 bases between. Germline V gene data show CDR1 as SGHKS and CDR2 as YYEKEE (reference sequence). The CDR3 is made up of 15 amino acids. The entire variable domain, with the rest obtained from reference TRBV5-5 and TRBJ1-1, is as follows: DAGVTQSPTHLIKTRGQQVTLRCSPISGHKSVSWYQQVLGQGPQFIFQYYEKEERGRGNFPDRFSARQFPNYSSELNVNALLLGDSALYLCASSLVGGLADRAFFGQGTRLTVV.

This chain uses TRBV2 with TRBJ2-5; D is perhaps TRBD2 (6 bases). This CDR3 has 12 residues. V was cut by 3 bases and J by 5 bases, with 7 bases left in between. Germline V gene lookup returns CDR1 SNHLY and CDR2 FYNNEI. The CDR3 nucleotides are TGTGCCAGCAGTGAGCTAGCGGAGACCCAGTACTTC. Translation gives CASSELAETQYF.

This chain uses TRBV3-1 (or the pseudogene TRBV3-2) with TRBJ2-1; D remains ambiguous. The CDR3 length is 11 residues. Germline V gene lookup returns CDR1 LGHDT and CDR2 YNNKEL (reference sequence). V shed 0 bases and J shed 10 bases, with 4 bases lying between them. CDR3: CASSQELEQFF. The CDR3 DNA is TGTGCCAGCAGCCAAGAACTAGAGCAGTTCTTC.

The chain uses TRBV30 and TRBJ2-3; TRBD2 might be the D (5 bases). Trimming left V 1 base short and J 9 bases short, with 20 bases between. The CDR3 contains 15 residues. Germline V gene data show CDR1 as GTSNPN and CDR2 as SVGIG (reference sequence). The CDR3 DNA follows: TGTGCCTGGAGTGGGACCCTATTCCGGGAAGGGACGCAGTATTTT. Amino acids: CAWSGTLFREGTQYF.

This chain connects TRBV9 to TRBJ2-7, with unresolved D. CDR1 and CDR2 (germline): SGDLS, YYNGEE. Trimming stripped 2 bases from V and 3 bases from J, with 9 bases between. The CDR3 contains 13 residues. DNA for the CDR3: TGTGCCAGCAGCGTCGAACAGAACTACGAGCAGTACTTC. Protein product: CASSVEQNYEQYF.

The DNA of the CDR3 is TGTGCTAGTGGTTTCAGCTCGGGGGTTGAGCAGTACTTC. It is translated as CASGFSSGVEQYF. The chain is built from TRBV12-5 and TRBJ2-7; D may be TRBD2 (6 bases). The CDR3 loop spans 13 amino acids. CDR1 and CDR2 from the germline V gene are LGHNT and FRNRAP. Trimming removed 3 bases at V and 7 bases at J, with 13 bases between.

The gene calls are TRBV6-5 and TRBJ2-1; 9 bases are a match to TRBD2. This CDR3 is 15 amino acids long. CDR1 and CDR2 from the germline V gene are MNHEY and SVGAGI. V lost 2 bases, J lost 6 bases, and 5 bases stayed unmatched. The CDR3 nucleotides read TGTGCCAGCAGTTACACAACTAGCGGGCCCAATGAGCAGTTCTTC. Protein: CASSYTTSGPNEQFF.

Notes on this clone: The identical CDR3 is also encoded by other nucleotide sequences in the sample. The chain combines TRBV2 with TRBJ1-1; weak D call: TRBD1 (5 bases). Trimming removed 6 bases at V and 1 base at J, with 12 bases between. The CDR3 has 14 amino acids. Germline V lookup: CDR1 SNHLY, CDR2 FYNNEI. CDR3 nucleotides: TGTGCCAGCAGCCGAACCGGGGGGAACACTGAAGCTTTCTTT. Amino acids: CASSRTGGNTEAFF.

V and J are TRBV5-1 and TRBJ1-1; weak D call: TRBD1 (6 bases). The CDR3 runs to 15 residues. The V gene lost 1 base and the J gene lost 7 bases, with 17 bases spanning the gap. Germline V gives CDR1 SGHRS, CDR2 YFSETQ. The CDR3 is CASSLTEGVQREAFF. Written as DNA, the CDR3 is TGCGCCAGCAGCTTGACTGAGGGGGTCCAACGTGAAGCTTTCTTT.

This chain links TRBV7-9 with TRBJ1-1; 7 positions agree with TRBD1. Germline loops: CDR1 SEHNR, CDR2 FQNEAQ (reference sequence). J lost 4 bases, V lost 5 bases, and 4 bases had no gene match. The CDR3 contains 13 residues. CDR3 protein: CASSQTGPTEAFF. The CDR3 coding sequence is TGTGCCAGCAGCCAGACAGGGCCCACTGAAGCTTTCTTT.

J is TRBJ1-1 and V is TRBV12-3 or TRBV12-4, with D tentatively TRBD1 (6 bases). This CDR3 is 12 amino acids long. With 6 bases removed from V and 8 bases from J, the gap between germline ends came to 13 bases. The CDR3 loop is CASSRTVVEAFF. CDR3 in DNA: TGTGCCAGCAGCCGGACAGTTGTAGAAGCTTTCTTT.

The chain employs TRBV24-1 and TRBJ2-6, with TRBD1 as a possible D gene (6 bases). V lost 4 bases to trimming and J lost 3 bases, with 12 bases between them. The CDR3 has 16 amino acids. Germline lookup yields CDR1 KGHDR and CDR2 SFDVKD. The CDR3 DNA sequence: TGTGCCACCAGTGACCCACAGGGATATGGGGCCAACGTCCTGACTTTC. Protein sequence: CATSDPQGYGANVLTF.

The chain carries TRBV14 and TRBJ2-1, with 7 bases matching TRBD2. The CDR3 spans 15 residues. In germline, CDR1 is SGHDN, CDR2 FVKESK. V dropped 4 bases and J dropped 7; count of bases not matched to a gene: 10. CDR3 sequence: CASSPRAGAGNEQFF. The CDR3 region has the DNA TGTGCCAGCAGCCCCAGGGCGGGAGCTGGGAATGAGCAGTTCTTC. The variable domain in full, with the rest retrieved from reference TRBV14 and TRBJ2-1, is EAGVTQFPSHSVIEKGQTVTLRCDPISGHDNLYWYRRVMGKEIKFLLHFVKESKQDESGMPNNRFLAERTGGTYSTLKVQPAELEDSGVYFCASSPRAGAGNEQFFGPGTRLTVL.

This chain connects TRBV19 to TRBJ2-1; 8 bases are shared with TRBD1. Germline V gives CDR1 LNHDA, CDR2 SQIVND (reference sequence). V lost 1 base, J lost 5 bases, and 10 bases stayed unmatched. The CDR3 spans 17 residues. The CDR3 DNA sequence: TGTGCCAGTAGTATAGGACGGTCCAGGGGGCCGAACAATGAGCAGTTCTTC. Protein sequence: CASSIGRSRGPNNEQFF. Variable domain in full (rest from reference TRBV19 and TRBJ2-1): DGGITQSPKYLFRKEGQNVTLSCEQNLNHDAMYWYRQDPGQGLRLIYYSQIVNDFQKGDIAEGYSVSREKKESFPLTVTSAQKNPTAFYLCASSIGRSRGPNNEQFFGPGTRLTVL.

This chain connects TRBV21-1 to TRBJ2-7; TRBD2, the table's D call, lacks a check against the DNA. TRBV21-1 is tagged as a pseudogene. This CDR3 region has 13 residues. CDR3 sequence (DNA): TGTGCCAGCACCCGAACCCGACTTCACGAGCAGTACTTC. Its protein product is CASTRTRLHEQYF.

This clone showed up just a few times. The gene calls are TRBV5-1 and TRBJ1-1, with D possibly TRBD1 on 6 matching bases. The CDR3 length is 15 residues. Germline CDR1 SGHRS, CDR2 YFSETQ. With 0 bases removed from V and 1 base from J, the gap between germline ends came to 10 bases. Here the CDR3 reads CASSLGNRENTEAFF. The DNA for the CDR3 is TGCGCCAGCAGCTTGGGAAACAGGGAGAACACTGAAGCTTTCTTT.

This clone showed up just once. This chain links TRBV6-2 or TRBV6-3 with TRBJ2-5; 8 bases are a match to TRBD1. CDR3 size: 16 residues. Losses at the gene ends were 5 bases for V and 4 bases for J; bases not matched to a gene: 12. The germline gives CDR1 MNHEY, CDR2 SVGEGT. The CDR3 region is CASSTYRTGMVETQYF. CDR3 DNA: TGTGCCAGCAGTACGTACCGGACAGGGATGGTAGAGACCCAGTACTTC.

V and J are TRBV30 and TRBJ2-1, with D tentatively TRBD2 (7 bases). V gave up 4 bases and J gave up 1 base, with 17 bases separating them. This CDR3 has 16 amino acids. Germline CDR1 GTSNPN, CDR2 SVGIG (reference sequence). This CDR3 reads CAWTRRGQGSYNEQFF. Written as DNA, the CDR3 is TGTGCCTGGACTCGGCGGGGGCAGGGATCCTACAATGAGCAGTTCTTC.

V and J are TRBV27 and TRBJ2-7; a possible D gene is TRBD1 (6 bases). V was clipped by 6 bases and J by 3 bases, with 15 bases between them. Germline V CDR1 and CDR2: MNHEY, SMNVEV (reference sequence). This CDR3 region has 14 residues. The CDR3 is CASRPRDTIYEQYF. As DNA, the CDR3 is TGTGCCAGCAGACCCCGGGACACCATCTACGAGCAGTACTTC.

V usage is TRBV3-1 (or the pseudogene TRBV3-2) and J usage is TRBJ2-3; D gene uncertain. V gave up 4 bases and J gave up 0 bases, with 5 bases separating them. This CDR3 has 13 amino acids. Per the germline V gene, CDR1 is LGHDT and CDR2 is YNNKEL (reference sequence). The DNA for the CDR3 is TGTGCCAGCAGCCCTCAGAGCACAGATACGCAGTATTTT. Translation gives CASSPQSTDTQYF.

This clone appeared a single time. This chain links TRBV19 with TRBJ1-5; TRBD1 agrees at 7 bases. CDR3 length: 17 residues. Germline V gene lookup returns CDR1 LNHDA and CDR2 SQIVND (reference sequence). Trimming cost V 9 bases and J 1 base; bases outside gene matches: 15. CDR3 loop: CASSTWNRGSSNQPQHF. In DNA form, the CDR3 reads TGTGCCAGCTCGACATGGAACAGGGGCTCCAGCAATCAGCCCCAGCATTTT.

This chain links TRBV5-1 with TRBJ2-5, with a tentative D call TRBD1 (6 bases). The CDR3 is 16 amino acids. V was clipped by 3 bases and J by 0 bases, with 15 bases between them. Germline V gene sequence: CDR1 SGHRS, CDR2 YFSETQ. DNA of the CDR3: TGCGCCAGCAGCTGGATGGGGGCAGGGGACCAAGAGACCCAGTACTTC. This sequence encodes CASSWMGAGDQETQYF.

V usage is TRBV15 and J usage is TRBJ2-3; 9 nucleotides agree with TRBD2. This CDR3 contains 18 residues. V was pared by 5 bases and J by 0 bases, with 12 bases of the junction left unmatched. Germline V gene sequence: CDR1 LNHNV, CDR2 YYDKDF (reference sequence). The CDR3 sequence: CATSQKRRLAGSTDTQYF. CDR3 in DNA: TGTGCCACCAGCCAAAAACGCCGTCTAGCGGGGAGCACAGATACGCAGTATTTT.

The genes are TRBV15 and TRBJ1-5; the match to TRBD1 covers 7 bases. The J segment lost 3 bases and the V segment lost 0 bases, leaving 8 bases of the junction unmatched. There are 17 residues in the CDR3. CDR1 is LNHNV, CDR2 YYDKDF, per germline (reference sequence). The CDR3 coding sequence is TGTGCCACCAGCAGAGATCAGGGGGGACATGACAATCAGCCCCAGCATTTT. It encodes CATSRDQGGHDNQPQHF.

The chain uses TRBV6-6 and TRBJ1-2, with a weak D call TRBD1 (6 bases). The V end was cut by 6 bases, the J end by 6 bases, with 17 bases between. Germline loops: CDR1 MNHNY, CDR2 SVGAGI (reference sequence). This CDR3 is 14 amino acids long. The CDR3 DNA is TGTGCCAGCAGGGGAGCCGACAGGCCCCATGGCTACACCTTC. Protein product: CASRGADRPHGYTF.

The rearrangement links TRBV29-1 to TRBJ1-1; D may be TRBD1 (6 bases). V lost 6 bases and J 11 bases, leaving 22 bases between the germline ends. Germline assignment: CDR1 SQVTM and CDR2 ANQGSEA. The CDR3 runs 13 residues. The CDR3 DNA reads as TGCAGCGTCGTTGCCTCCCCCCAGGGGTTGGCTTTCTTT. It translates to CSVVASPQGLAFF.

This chain connects TRBV27 to TRBJ1-5; 9 bases are shared with TRBD1. The V gene end was trimmed by 5 bases and the J gene end by 6 bases; junction bases not matched to a gene: 11. The CDR3 is made up of 16 amino acids. Germline values: CDR1 MNHEY, CDR2 SMNVEV (reference sequence). The CDR3, as DNA: TGTGCCAGCAGTACCATAGCCGGGACAGGGAGTCAGCCCCAGCATTTT. Protein product: CASSTIAGTGSQPQHF.

V usage is TRBV5-8 and J usage is TRBJ1-5, with D uncertain. The ends were cut back, 4 bases at V and 3 bases at J, with 14 bases in the middle. Germline CDR1 and CDR2: SGHTS and YDEGEE. This CDR3 spans 15 amino acids. The CDR3 nucleotides read TGTGCCAGCAGCGCGGGAGAAAATCCCAATCAGCCCCAGCATTTT. Residues: CASSAGENPNQPQHF.

The J gene is TRBJ2-1, the V gene TRBV5-4; 8 nucleotides line up with TRBD1. Germline-derived CDR1 and CDR2 are SGHNT and YYREEE (reference sequence). The CDR3 has 16 amino acids. V lost 3 bases to trimming and J lost 2 bases; unmatched junction nucleotides: 7. The CDR3: CASSSKDRGPYNEQFF. The CDR3 DNA reads TGTGCCAGCAGCTCAAAAGACAGGGGCCCCTACAATGAGCAGTTCTTC. Supplemented by reference TRBV5-4 and TRBJ2-1, the full variable domain reads ETGVTQSPTHLIKTRGQQVTLRCSSQSGHNTVSWYQQALGQGPQFIFQYYREEENGRGNFPPRFSGLQFPNYSSELNVNALELDDSALYLCASSSKDRGPYNEQFFGPGTRLTVL.

The genes are TRBV30 and TRBJ2-7, with TRBD1 matching 11 bases. Germline V gene data show CDR1 as GTSNPN and CDR2 as SVGIG (reference sequence). The ends lost 1 base at V and 3 bases at J; junction bases unmatched: 5. The CDR3 is made up of 15 amino acids. Here the CDR3 reads CAWSALGQGGYEQYF. The CDR3 DNA follows: TGTGCCTGGAGTGCTCTGGGACAGGGGGGCTACGAGCAGTACTTC.